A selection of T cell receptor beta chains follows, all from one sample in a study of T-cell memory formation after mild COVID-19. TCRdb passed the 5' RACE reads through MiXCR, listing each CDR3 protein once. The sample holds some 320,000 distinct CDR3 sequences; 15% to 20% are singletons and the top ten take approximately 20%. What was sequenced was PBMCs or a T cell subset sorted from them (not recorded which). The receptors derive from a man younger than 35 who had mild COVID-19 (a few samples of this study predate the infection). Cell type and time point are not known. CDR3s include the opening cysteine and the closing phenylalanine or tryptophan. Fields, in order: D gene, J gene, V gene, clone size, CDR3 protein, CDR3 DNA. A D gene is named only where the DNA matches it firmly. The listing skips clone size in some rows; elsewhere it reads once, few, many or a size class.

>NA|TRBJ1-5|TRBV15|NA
CATSRGQDQPQHF
TGTGCCACCAGCAGAGGTCAGGATCAGCCCCAGCATTTT
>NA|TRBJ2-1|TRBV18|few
CASSPAGASSYNEQFF
TGTGCCAGCTCACCAGCAGGGGCCAGCTCCTACAATGAGCAGTTCTTC
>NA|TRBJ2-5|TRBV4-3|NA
CASSQEVKGTQYF
TGCGCCAGCAGCCAAGAGGTTAAGGGGACCCAGTACTTC
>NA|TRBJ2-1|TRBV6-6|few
CASSIRADEQFF
TGTGCCAGCAGTATCCGGGCTGATGAGCAGTTCTTC
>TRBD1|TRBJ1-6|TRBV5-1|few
CASSSRTGAGNSPLHF
TGCGCCAGCAGCTCCCGGACAGGGGCGGGAAATTCACCCCTCCACTTT
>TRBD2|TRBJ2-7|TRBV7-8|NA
CASSPGLAGSIYEQYF
TGTGCCAGCAGCCCAGGACTAGCGGGATCTATCTACGAGCAGTACTTC
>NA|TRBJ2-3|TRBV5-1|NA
CASSLGGLDDTQYF
TGCGCCAGCAGCTTGGGGGGGCTTGACGATACGCAGTATTTT
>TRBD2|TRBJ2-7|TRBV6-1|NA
CASTVEAGGYEQYF
TGTGCCAGCACGGTTGAGGCGGGGGGTTACGAGCAGTACTTC
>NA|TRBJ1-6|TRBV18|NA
CASSPDHLTEIISPLHF
TGTGCCAGCTCTCCCGACCATCTGACAGAGATTATTTCACCCCTCCACTTT
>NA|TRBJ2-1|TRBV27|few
CASSVTGFNEQFF
TGTGCCAGCAGTGTTACAGGGTTCAATGAGCAGTTCTTC
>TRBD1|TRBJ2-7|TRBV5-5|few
CASSPRQGFYEQYF
TGTGCCAGCAGCCCGCGACAGGGTTTTTACGAGCAGTACTTC
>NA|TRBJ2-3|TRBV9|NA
CASSVRGSGSTDTQYF
TGTGCCAGCAGCGTCCGGGGGAGCGGGAGCACAGATACGCAGTATTTT
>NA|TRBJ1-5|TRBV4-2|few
CASSQEVAGGQPQHF
TGTGCCAGCAGCCAAGAAGTGGCCGGGGGTCAGCCCCAGCATTTT
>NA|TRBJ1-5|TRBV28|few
CASLHQGQPQHF
TGTGCCAGCCTTCACCAGGGACAGCCCCAGCATTTT
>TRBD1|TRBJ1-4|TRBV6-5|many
CASSYGDRDNEKLFF
TGTGCCAGCAGTTATGGAGACAGGGATAATGAAAAACTGTTTTTT
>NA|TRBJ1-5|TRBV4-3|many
CASSQEGQPQHF
TGCGCCAGCAGCCAAGAGGGTCAGCCCCAGCATTTT
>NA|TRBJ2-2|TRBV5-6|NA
CASTLTGQNTGELFF
TGTGCCAGCACCCTTACAGGGCAGAACACCGGGGAGCTGTTTTTT
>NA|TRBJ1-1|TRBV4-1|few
CASSQVGRQVNTEAFF
TGCGCCAGCAGCCAAGTCGGTAGGCAGGTGAACACTGAAGCTTTCTTT
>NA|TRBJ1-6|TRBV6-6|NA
CASSYQGRSSYNSPLHF
TGTGCCAGCAGTTACCAAGGACGTAGCTCCTATAATTCACCCCTCCACTTT
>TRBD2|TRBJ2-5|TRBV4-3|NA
CASSPTLAGVEYF
TGCGCCAGCAGCCCGACGCTAGCGGGGGTGGAGTACTTC